The 25 T cell receptor beta chains given below trace back to one sample, sequenced in a study of molecular identifiers for immune sequencing clone quantification. TCRdb re-called the PCR reads with MiXCR, one entry per CDR3 protein. The sample has some 320,000 distinct CDR3 sequences, 20% to 25% seen once. Sequenced input: naive CD8+ T cells from blood, with Jurkat cell RNA spiked in. Stated subset: FACS-sorted CD8+CD4-CCR7+CD45RA+ naive T cells. The receptors come from a human donor in good health. Some libraries in this study had Jurkat cell RNA spiked in.

Details on this clonotype: Sequence at one end of the junction differs from germline and may be a read error. V usage is TRBV3-1 and J usage is TRBJ2-5; 13 bases line up with TRBD2. CDR1 and CDR2 from the germline V gene are LGHDT and YNNKEL (reference sequence). This CDR3 comprises 16 residues. The CDR3 nucleotides read TGTGCCAGCGGCCAAGGGACTAGCGGGACCCAAGAGACCCAGTACTTC. Protein sequence: CASGQGTSGTQETQYF.

This clonotype appeared many times. The genes are TRBV29-1 and TRBJ2-7; 7 bases fit TRBD1. The CDR3 is 13 residues long. V shed 3 bases, J shed 3 bases, and the junction held 5 bases outside the gene matches. From germline, CDR1 is SQVTM and CDR2 ANQGSEA. CDR3 nucleotides: TGCAGCGTTGAGGGTCAGGGGGTCTACGAGCAGTACTTC. This codes for CSVEGQGVYEQYF.

This clonotype was detected only a few times. The genes are TRBV6-2 or TRBV6-3 and TRBJ2-2, with D perhaps TRBD1 (6 bases). The CDR3 covers 15 residues. CDR1 and CDR2 from the germline V gene are MNHEY and SVGEGT. Trimming pared 6 bases from V and 6 bases from J, leaving 17 bases between. The CDR3 reads CASSLPGQRPGELFF. As DNA, the CDR3 is TGTGCCAGCAGCTTACCGGGACAAAGGCCCGGGGAGCTGTTTTTT.

In its sample, this clonotype was seen many times. This sequence joins TRBV5-5 and TRBJ1-1, with TRBD1 matching 8 bases. J lost 4 bases, V lost 1 base, and 12 bases had no gene match. The CDR3 extends over 17 amino acids. Germline V gene lookup returns CDR1 SGHKS and CDR2 YYEKEE (reference sequence). CDR3 sequence reads: CASSLYIGQGLGTEAFF. Written as DNA, the CDR3 is TGTGCCAGCAGCTTGTATATCGGACAGGGCCTAGGCACTGAAGCTTTCTTT. Together with reference TRBV5-5 and TRBJ1-1, the CDR3 gives the full variable domain: DAGVTQSPTHLIKTRGQQVTLRCSPISGHKSVSWYQQVLGQGPQFIFQYYEKEERGRGNFPDRFSARQFPNYSSELNVNALLLGDSALYLCASSLYIGQGLGTEAFFGQGTRLTVV.

This clonotype was recorded at least ten times. The rearrangement uses TRBV6-5 and TRBJ1-1; 7 bases map to TRBD1. The CDR3 has 14 amino acids. Germline loops: CDR1 MNHEY, CDR2 SVGAGI. V shed 6 bases, J shed 5 bases, and the junction held 9 bases outside the gene matches. CDR3 sequence: CASRPRDRVTEAFF. The CDR3, as DNA: TGTGCCAGCAGACCCAGAGACAGGGTGACTGAAGCTTTCTTT.

In this sample, this clonotype turned up a few times. The junction departs from germline at one end; a sequencing error may be responsible. The chain has TRBV12-3 or TRBV12-4 and TRBJ2-1, with no clear D. The CDR3 is 11 residues long. CDR3 amino acids: CASGFENEQFF. The CDR3 DNA reads as TGTGCCAGCGGTTTCGAGAATGAGCAGTTCTTC.

Concerning this clonotype: Being one base from a much bigger clone, this may be a read error. The chain recombines TRBV20-1 with TRBJ2-7; D call uncertain. The CDR3 totals 12 residues. CDR1 is DFQATT, CDR2 SNEGSKA, per germline (reference sequence). The V end lost 3 bases, the J end lost 4 bases, and 10 bases lay between the germline ends. The CDR3, as DNA: TGCAGTGCTAGGTATCAGTGGTACGAGCAGTACTTC. This encodes CSARYQWYEQYF.

As to this clonotype: This may be a read error, as it is one base from a much larger clone. The V gene is TRBV5-1, the J gene TRBJ2-7; 7 nucleotides match TRBD2. J lost 5 bases, V lost 4 bases, and 12 bases had no gene match. The CDR3 has 15 residues. Germline assignment: CDR1 SGHRS and CDR2 YFSETQ. The CDR3: CASSTSDGGFDEQYF. The CDR3 bases are TGCGCCAGCAGCACCTCGGACGGGGGGTTCGACGAGCAGTACTTC.

The table lists this clonotype with many counts. The rearrangement links TRBV20-1 to TRBJ2-7, with 8 bases identical to TRBD1. The CDR3 is 13 amino acids. Trimming cost V 3 bases and J 3 bases; bases outside gene matches: 4. CDR1 and CDR2 (germline): DFQATT, SNEGSKA (reference sequence). CDR3 amino acids: CSARGQDSYEQYF. CDR3 bases: TGCAGTGCTAGGGGACAGGACAGCTACGAGCAGTACTTC.

This clonotype was counted many times. This chain links TRBV19 with TRBJ2-3, with no clear D. CDR3 size: 12 residues. V shed 6 bases and J shed 2 bases, with 6 bases lying between them. CDR1 is LNHDA and CDR2 is SQIVND in the germline V gene (reference sequence). In DNA form, the CDR3 reads TGTGCCAGTAGCCCTCCCACAGATACGCAGTATTTT. Its translation is CASSPPTDTQYF.

The sample holds many counts of this clonotype. The V and J genes are TRBV11-2 and TRBJ2-3; the match to TRBD1 covers 9 bases. This CDR3 contains 16 residues. Trimming took 0 bases from V and 0 from J; bases not matched to a gene: 1. Germline V CDR1 and CDR2: SGHAT, FQNNGV. CDR3 sequence reads: CASSLEGQGSTDTQYF. In DNA, the CDR3 is TGTGCCAGCAGCTTAGAGGGACAGGGCAGCACAGATACGCAGTATTTT.

In its sample, this clonotype was seen many times. This rearrangement joins TRBV5-1 to TRBJ2-3; a possible D gene is TRBD1 (6 bases). V dropped 0 bases and J dropped 4 bases, with 12 bases sitting between them. Germline lookup yields CDR1 SGHRS and CDR2 YFSETQ. This CDR3 has 15 amino acids. The CDR3 sequence is CASSLAWGPADTQYF. For the CDR3, the DNA is TGCGCCAGCAGCTTGGCCTGGGGGCCCGCAGATACGCAGTATTTT.

In this sample, this clonotype turned up many times. This chain uses TRBV27 with TRBJ2-3; a possible D gene is TRBD2 (5 bases). This CDR3 is built from 14 residues. Between the trimmed V and J ends, which lost 6 bases and 5 bases, there was a span of 15 bases. From germline, CDR1 is MNHEY and CDR2 SMNVEV (reference sequence). The CDR3 spells CASSVASSLDTQYF. For the CDR3, the DNA is TGTGCCAGCAGCGTAGCGTCTTCGCTAGATACGCAGTATTTT.

Comments on this clonotype: Just one base apart from a much larger clone, this may be a read error. V gene TRBV6-5 combines with J gene TRBJ2-5, with D perhaps given as TRBD1 or TRBD2 (6 bases each). Germline loops: CDR1 MNHEY, CDR2 SVGAGI. CDR3 length: 14 residues. Trimming removed 8 bases at V and 5 bases at J, with 18 bases between. For the CDR3, the DNA is TGTGCCAGCCAACCTGGGGGGCCGGGGGAGACCCAGTACTTC. It translates to CASQPGGPGETQYF.

A remark on this clonotype: This sequence may be a read error, since a much larger clone differs from it by one base. The chain is built from TRBV4-1 and TRBJ1-5, with TRBD1 as a possible D gene (6 bases). This CDR3 contains 16 residues. Looked up from germline, CDR1 is MGHRA and CDR2 is YSYEKL. The CDR3 region has the DNA TGCGCCAGCAGCCAAGAGTGGCCCGGGGGCAATCAGCCCCCGCATTTT. Protein sequence: CASSQEWPGGNQPPHF.

This clonotype was seen many times. V usage is TRBV28 and J usage is TRBJ2-1; TRBD2 agrees at 12 bases. With V trimmed by 5 bases and J by 8 bases, 7 bases remained unmatched. CDR1 and CDR2 (germline): MDHEN, SYDVKM. The CDR3 totals 15 residues. CDR3 sequence reads: CASSPLAGGIDEQFF. The DNA of the CDR3 is TGTGCCAGCAGTCCCCTAGCGGGAGGGATCGATGAGCAGTTCTTC.

The chain combines TRBV7-9 with TRBJ2-7; 13 positions agree with TRBD2. The CDR3 is made up of 19 amino acids. Germline V gives CDR1 SEHNR, CDR2 FQNEAQ (reference sequence). J gave up 0 bases and V 5 bases, and 13 bases lay outside the gene matches. The CDR3 spells CASSPHRLAGGPSSYEQYF. CDR3 bases: TGTGCCAGCAGCCCACACAGACTAGCGGGAGGACCCAGCTCCTACGAGCAGTACTTC.

This clonotype was seen at least ten times. The chain employs TRBV6-2 or TRBV6-3 and TRBJ1-2, with D possibly matching TRBD1 (6 bases). CDR1 is MNHEY, CDR2 SVGEGT, per germline. This CDR3 contains 16 residues. Trimming left V 3 bases short and J 0 bases short, with 14 bases between. CDR3 bases: TGTGCCAGCAGTTATTCCCTTCGGGACACTAACTATGGCTACACCTTC. Translation: CASSYSLRDTNYGYTF.

This clonotype occurred a few times. The chain joins TRBV27 to TRBJ1-5; D not resolved. Trimming removed 4 bases at V and 7 bases at J, with 14 bases between. The CDR3 extends over 14 amino acids. Germline CDR1 MNHEY, CDR2 SMNVEV (reference sequence). The CDR3 DNA follows: TGTGCCAGCAGTTATGGCTCGGGGTACCAGCCCCAGCATTTT. Translated, it gives CASSYGSGYQPQHF.

A note on this clonotype: Being one base from a much bigger clone, this may be a read error. Lacking the conserved final phenylalanine or tryptophan, this CDR3 likely reflects a read error. V usage is TRBV6-5 and J usage is TRBJ2-1, with a possible D match to TRBD1 (5 bases). Trimming took off 2 bases at V and 0 bases at J, with 11 bases between the two ends. The CDR3 is made up of 16 amino acids. CDR1 is MNHEY, CDR2 SVGAGI, per germline. The chain's CDR3 is CASSYTGPSSYNEQFS. The CDR3 nucleotides read TGTGCCAGCAGTTACACAGGCCCAAGCTCCTACAATGAGCAGTTCTCC.

The rearrangement joins TRBV12-3 or TRBV12-4 to TRBJ2-5; D not resolved. The CDR3 contains 15 residues. Trimming shortened V by 6 bases and J by 1 base, and 15 bases separated the two germline ends. DNA for the CDR3: TGTGCCAGCAGGGACCTGGGTGGGTCCCAAGAGACCCAGTACTTC. This translates into CASRDLGGSQETQYF.

For this clonotype: A much larger clonotype is one base distant, so this may be a read error. The chain carries TRBV28 and TRBJ2-4; 7 nucleotides agree with TRBD2. The V gene's germline CDR1 is MDHEN and CDR2 SYDVKM. This CDR3 spans 17 amino acids. V trimming: 4 bases; J trimming: 3 bases; junction bases outside the gene matches: 12. CDR3 bases: TGTGCCAGCAGTTCATATGCCAGCGGGGTGGTCAAAAACATTCAGTACTTC. Translated, it gives CASSSYASGVVKNIQYF.

Of note for this clonotype: A much larger clonotype is one base distant, so this may be a read error. This chain links TRBV14 with TRBJ2-1, with D uncertain. Germline CDR1 is SGHDN and CDR2 is FVKESK. Deletions cut 3 bases from V and 8 bases from J, with 20 bases between. The CDR3 length is 16 residues. For the CDR3, the DNA is TGTGCCAGCAGCCACCGGGCAGACGGCTTCTATGATGAGCAGTTCTTC. It is translated as CASSHRADGFYDEQFF.

In regard to this clonotype: A much larger clone is a single base away; this may be a read error. The V gene is TRBV5-1, the J gene TRBJ2-7; D is ambiguous. V lost 8 bases and J lost 0, with 12 bases in between. Germline V gene sequence: CDR1 SGHRS, CDR2 YFSETQ. The CDR3 contains 13 residues. The CDR3 DNA sequence: TGCGCCAGTACGAGACTCAGCTCCTACGAGCAGTACTTC. As protein: CASTRLSSYEQYF.

The J gene is TRBJ2-1, the V gene TRBV6-5, with TRBD1 matching 8 bases. The CDR3 runs to 13 residues. The germline CDR1 and CDR2 sequences are MNHEY and SVGAGI. Losses at the gene ends were 7 bases for V and 6 bases for J; bases not matched to a gene: 5. As DNA, the CDR3 is TGTGCCAGCACGGGACAGGTAGCCAATGAGCAGTTCTTC. Translation: CASTGQVANEQFF.